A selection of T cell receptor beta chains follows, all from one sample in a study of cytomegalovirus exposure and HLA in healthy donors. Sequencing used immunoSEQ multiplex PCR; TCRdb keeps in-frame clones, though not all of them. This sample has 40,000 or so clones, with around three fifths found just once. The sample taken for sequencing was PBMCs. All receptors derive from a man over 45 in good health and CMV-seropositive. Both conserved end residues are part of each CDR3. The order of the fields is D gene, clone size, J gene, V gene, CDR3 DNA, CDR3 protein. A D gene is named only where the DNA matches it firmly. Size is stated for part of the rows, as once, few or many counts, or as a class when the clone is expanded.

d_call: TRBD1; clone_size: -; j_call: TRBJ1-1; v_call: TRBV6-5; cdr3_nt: TGTGCCAGCAGTCGATTGACAGGGGCGGCCACTGAAGCTTTCTTT; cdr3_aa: CASSRLTGAATEAFF
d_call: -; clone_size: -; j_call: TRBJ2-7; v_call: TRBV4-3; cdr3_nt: TGCGCCAGCAGCCAAGATAACAGGGCGAGGGAGCAGTACTTC; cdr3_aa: CASSQDNRAREQYF
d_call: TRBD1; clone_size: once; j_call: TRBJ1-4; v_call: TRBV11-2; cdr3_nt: TGTGCCAGCAGCTCAAGAGACAGGGTAACAACTAATGAAAAACTGTTTTTT; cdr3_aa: CASSSRDRVTTNEKLFF
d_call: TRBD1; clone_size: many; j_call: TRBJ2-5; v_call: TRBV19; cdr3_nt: TGTGCCAGTAGAGAGGACAGGGGTCGCGAGACCCAGTACTTC; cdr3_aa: CASREDRGRETQYF
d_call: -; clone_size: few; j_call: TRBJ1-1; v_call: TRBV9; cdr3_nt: TGTGCCAGCAGCGTAGATACAGGGAGGGCCACTGAAGCTTTCTTT; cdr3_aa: CASSVDTGRATEAFF
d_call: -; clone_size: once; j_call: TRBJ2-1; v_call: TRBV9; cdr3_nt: TGTGCCAGCAGCGTCGCCTACAATGAGCAGTTCTTC; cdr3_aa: CASSVAYNEQFF
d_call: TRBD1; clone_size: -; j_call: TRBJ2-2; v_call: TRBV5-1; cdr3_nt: TGCGCCAGCAGCCCGAGGGGACAGGGAGCCGGGGAGCTGTTTTTT; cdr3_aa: CASSPRGQGAGELFF
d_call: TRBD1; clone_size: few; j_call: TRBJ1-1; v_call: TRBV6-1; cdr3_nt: TGTGCCAGCAGTGCCACAGGGGGGGACACTGAAGCTTTCTTT; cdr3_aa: CASSATGGDTEAFF
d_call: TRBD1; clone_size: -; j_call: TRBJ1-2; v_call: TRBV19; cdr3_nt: TGTGCCAGTAGTATGCTCGGGACAGACTACCTTCAGGACTATGGCTACACCTTC; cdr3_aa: CASSMLGTDYLQDYGYTF
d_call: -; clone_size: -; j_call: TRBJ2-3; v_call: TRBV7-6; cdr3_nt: TGTGCCAGCAGCTTTTCTAGCACAGATACGCAGTATTTT; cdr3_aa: CASSFSSTDTQYF
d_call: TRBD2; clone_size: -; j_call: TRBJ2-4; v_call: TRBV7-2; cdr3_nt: TGTGCCAGCAGCGGACGGACTAGCGGGGGAGCCAAAAACATTCAGTACTTC; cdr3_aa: CASSGRTSGGAKNIQYF
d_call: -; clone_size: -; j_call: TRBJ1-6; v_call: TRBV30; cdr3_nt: TGTGCCTGGAGTCACCGGGCCCCAGATAGGAGGTCACCCCTCCACTTT; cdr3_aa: CAWSHRAPDRRSPLHF
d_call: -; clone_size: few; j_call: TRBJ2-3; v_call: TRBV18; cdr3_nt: TGTGCCAGCTCACCGTCCTACCTGAACACAGATACGCAGTATTTT; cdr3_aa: CASSPSYLNTDTQYF
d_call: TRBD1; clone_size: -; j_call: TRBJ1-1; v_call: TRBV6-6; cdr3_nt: TGTGCCAGCAGTTACGGGACAGACCTGAAGGGAGCTTTCTTT; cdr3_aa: CASSYGTDLKGAFF
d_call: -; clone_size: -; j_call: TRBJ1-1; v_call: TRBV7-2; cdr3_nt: TGTGCCAGCAGGGTAGCCAGGGCGAACACTGAAGCTTTCTTT; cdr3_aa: CASRVARANTEAFF
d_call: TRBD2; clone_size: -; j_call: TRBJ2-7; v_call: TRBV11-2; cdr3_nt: TGTGCCAGCAGCTACGTAGCGGGGGCCCTCGAGCAGTACTTC; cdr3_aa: CASSYVAGALEQYF